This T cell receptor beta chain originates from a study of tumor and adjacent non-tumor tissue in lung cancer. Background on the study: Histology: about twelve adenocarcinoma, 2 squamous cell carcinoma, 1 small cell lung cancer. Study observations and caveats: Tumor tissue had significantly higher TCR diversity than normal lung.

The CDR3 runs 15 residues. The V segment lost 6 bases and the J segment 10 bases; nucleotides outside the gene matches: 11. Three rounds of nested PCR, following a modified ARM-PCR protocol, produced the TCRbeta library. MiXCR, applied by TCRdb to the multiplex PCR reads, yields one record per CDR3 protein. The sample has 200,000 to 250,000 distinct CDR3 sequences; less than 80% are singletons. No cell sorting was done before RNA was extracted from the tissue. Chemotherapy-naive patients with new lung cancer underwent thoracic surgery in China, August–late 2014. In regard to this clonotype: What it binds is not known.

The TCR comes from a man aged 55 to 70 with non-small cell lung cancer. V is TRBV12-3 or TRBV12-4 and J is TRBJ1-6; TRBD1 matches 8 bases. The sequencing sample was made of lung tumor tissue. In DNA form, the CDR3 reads TGTGCCAGCAGCCGTGACAGGGGATCGCGATCACCCCTCCACTTT. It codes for CASSRDRGSRSPLHF.